A selection of T cell receptor beta chains follows, all from one sample in a study of cytomegalovirus exposure and HLA in healthy donors. Assay: immunoSEQ multiplex PCR; the TCRdb copy retains only in-frame clones and omits some. The sample records around 150,000 clones, over 60% being singletons. The sample comprised PBMCs. These receptors were collected from a woman aged 40 to 49 in good health and CMV-seronegative. Both conserved end residues are part of each CDR3. D genes are given only for firm matches. Clone size appears in some rows only: once, few, many, or a class for an expanded clone.

D gene	clone size	V gene	J gene	CDR3 DNA	CDR3 protein
TRBD1	few	TRBV4-1	TRBJ2-3	TGCGCCAGCAGCCGGACAGGGGGCGAGAGCACAGATACGCAGTATTTT	CASSRTGGESTDTQYF
-	few	TRBV11-2	TRBJ1-1	TGTGCCAGCAGCTTAGTCGAGTGGGAAGCTTTCTTT	CASSLVEWEAFF
-	-	TRBV5-8	TRBJ2-5	TGTGCCAGCAGCCAGAGACAGAAAGAGACCCAGTACTTC	CASSQRQKETQYF
-	once	TRBV10-3	TRBJ2-1	TGTGCCAGTACTAGCTCCTACAATGAGCAGTTCTTC	CASTSSYNEQFF
-	-	TRBV28	TRBJ1-5	TGTGCCAGCAGTTTAATGGTCTTTGGCATTAGCAATCAGCCCCAGCATTTT	CASSLMVFGISNQPQHF
TRBD1	-	TRBV5-1	TRBJ2-1	TGCGCCAGCAGCCCCGACAGGGGGAATATGGATGAGCAGTTCTTC	CASSPDRGNMDEQFF
TRBD2	-	TRBV5-6	TRBJ2-7	TGTGCCAGCAGCCCCAGAGGGAGAGGACTAGCGGGAGTTTTCGAGCAGTACTTC	CASSPRGRGLAGVFEQYF
-	-	TRBV5-1	TRBJ2-6	TGCGCCAGCAGCTTGGAGCCGAAGAGCTCTGGGGCCAACGTCCTGACTTTC	CASSLEPKSSGANVLTF
TRBD2	-	TRBV2	TRBJ2-7	TGTGCCAGCAGTGAGACTAGCGGGGGGACAAGCTGCGAGCAGTACTTC	CASSETSGGTSCEQYF
TRBD2	few	TRBV28	TRBJ2-7	TGTGCCAGCAGTCCTGACCCGGGACTAGCGGGAGCGGGGTCCTACGAGCAGTACTTC	CASSPDPGLAGAGSYEQYF
-	-	TRBV28	TRBJ2-7	TGTGCCAGCAGGCCAGCAGGGGCCCTCTACGAGCAGTACTTC	CASRPAGALYEQYF
-	-	TRBV7-5	TRBJ2-3	TGTGTCAGAAGCCGGACTCGGCGGACAGATACGCAGTATTTT	CVRSRTRRTDTQYF
TRBD1	-	TRBV6-5	TRBJ1-1	TGTGCCAGCAGTCTGCAACAGGGGGCTGGAGGAGCTTTCTTT	CASSLQQGAGGAFF
-	-	TRBV19	TRBJ1-2	TGTGCCAGTAGTATTTCTACAGCAGCTCCCTATGGCTACACCTTC	CASSISTAAPYGYTF
TRBD1	once	TRBV5-6	TRBJ1-2	TGTGCCAGCAGCTTGCGGACAGGCTATGGCTACACCTTC	CASSLRTGYGYTF
-	-	TRBV7-6	TRBJ1-1	TGTGCCAGCAGCTCGGGATCAAACACTGAAGCTTTCTTT	CASSSGSNTEAFF
-	few	TRBV2	TRBJ1-1	TGTGCCAGCAAGCCCACCGGGGGGGCTGAAGCTTTCTTT	CASKPTGGAEAFF
-	-	TRBV5-1	TRBJ2-7	TGCGCCAGCAGCTTGGCACAGGTGGCCGAGCAGTACTTC	CASSLAQVAEQYF
-	-	TRBV7-9	TRBJ1-2	TGTGCCAGCAGCGTCCCAGGGGCTGGCCGGGTATGGTATGGCTACACCTTC	CASSVPGAGRVWYGYTF
-	few	TRBV28	TRBJ1-1	TGTGCCAGCAGGATCGACACAACGAACACTGAAGCTTTCTTT	CASRIDTTNTEAFF
TRBD2	-	TRBV6-5	TRBJ2-5	TGTGCCAGCAGCACGGGACTAGCGAGCGGAGAGACCCAGTACTTC	CASSTGLASGETQYF
-	few	TRBV5-4	TRBJ2-3	TGTGCCAGCAGCAAGCAACTAGTGGGCGGCACAGATACGCAGTATTTT	CASSKQLVGGTDTQYF
TRBD1	once	TRBV30	TRBJ2-1	TGTGCCTGGGACAGGGTCTCCTACAATGAGCAGTTCTTC	CAWDRVSYNEQFF
-	-	TRBV20-1	TRBJ1-2	TGCAGTGCCGAGCCTTATGGCTACACCTTC	CSAEPYGYTF
-	-	TRBV5-1	TRBJ2-7	TGCGCCAGCAGCGGGGACGGGGGATCCTACGAGCAGTACTTC	CASSGDGGSYEQYF
TRBD2	-	TRBV5-1	TRBJ2-7	TGCGCCAGCAGCTTTTATAGCGGGGCTGGGGAGCAGTACTTC	CASSFYSGAGEQYF
-	once	TRBV28	TRBJ1-1	TGTGCCAGCAGGCAAGGGGTTGAAGCTTTCTTT	CASRQGVEAFF
-	-	TRBV11-3	TRBJ2-7	TGTGCCAGCATTCAACCGGCGGGGGAGCAGTACTTC	CASIQPAGEQYF
TRBD2	-	TRBV5-1	TRBJ2-1	TGCGCCAGCAGCTATTTAGCGGGAGGGCCAGGTGAGCAGTTCTTC	CASSYLAGGPGEQFF
-	once	TRBV5-5	TRBJ1-4	TGTGCCAGCAGCTTGGACTTTACAACTAATGAAAAACTGTTTTTT	CASSLDFTTNEKLFF
-	few	TRBV21-1	TRBJ1-1	TGTGCCAGCAGACAGGAGAACACTGAAGCTTTCTTT	CASRQENTEAFF
TRBD1	few	TRBV6-5	TRBJ1-2	TGTGCCAGCAGTTATCAAGGACAGGGATCTGGTGGCTACACCTTC	CASSYQGQGSGGYTF
TRBD1	-	TRBV18	TRBJ2-7	TGTGCCAGCTCCCTCGGACAGGGTGGCGAGCAGTACTTC	CASSLGQGGEQYF
-	-	TRBV11-2	TRBJ2-6	TGTGCCAGCAGCTGGGACACCGCCGGATGGGCCAACGTCCTGACTTTC	CASSWDTAGWANVLTF
-	-	TRBV2	TRBJ1-1	TGTGCCAGCAGTGATAACACCCCGGGAACTGAAGCTTTCTTT	CASSDNTPGTEAFF
-	-	TRBV5-1	TRBJ2-1	TGCGCCAGCAGCGTATCAAACCAGAATTTGGTCTACAATGAGCAGTTCTTC	CASSVSNQNLVYNEQFF
-	-	TRBV7-6	TRBJ1-5	TGTGCCAGCAGCAAGGGACACGATAGCAATCAGCCCCAGCATTTT	CASSKGHDSNQPQHF
-	few	TRBV6-5	TRBJ1-1	TGTGCCAGCAGTTACGGTCCCCAGGGCACTGAAGCTTTCTTT	CASSYGPQGTEAFF
TRBD1	-	TRBV5-1	TRBJ1-2	TGCGCCAGCAGCTGGACAGGGGGCGACGGCTACACCTTC	CASSWTGGDGYTF
TRBD1	-	TRBV2	TRBJ1-3	TGTGCCAGCAGTGAACAGGGGGTTTCTGGAAACACCATATATTTT	CASSEQGVSGNTIYF
TRBD1	-	TRBV11-2	TRBJ1-1	TGTGCCAGCCGAATTGACCGGACAGGGGGCACTGAAGCTTTCTTT	CASRIDRTGGTEAFF
-	-	TRBV28	TRBJ2-7	TGTGCCAGCAGTTTACCCCTCGACAGGCCGATCGAATCCTACGAGCAGTACTTC	CASSLPLDRPIESYEQYF
-	-	TRBV5-1	TRBJ1-6	TGCGCCAGCAGCTTGGGAGTTGGAGGGAATAATTCACCCCTCCACTTT	CASSLGVGGNNSPLHF
-	few	TRBV28	TRBJ2-1	TGTGCCAGCAGTTTGAGGGGTTTGCGGGACAGAAATCAATTCTACAATGAGCAGTTCTTC	CASSLRGLRDRNQFYNEQFF
-	few	TRBV10-3	TRBJ1-3	TGTGCCATCACGGGGAGTGGAAACACCATATATTTT	CAITGSGNTIYF
-	-	TRBV30	TRBJ1-4	TGTGCCTGGAGCCCCATGGGGGGTGGCGAAAAACTGTTTTTT	CAWSPMGGGEKLFF
TRBD1	-	TRBV6-1	TRBJ1-4	TGTGCCAGCAGATACAGGGGGCAGAGTGAAAAACTGTTTTTT	CASRYRGQSEKLFF
TRBD1	few	TRBV5-4	TRBJ1-5	TGTGCCAGCAGCTTGGGAGGGACAGGGTTCAATCAGCCCCAGCATTTT	CASSLGGTGFNQPQHF
-	once	TRBV19	TRBJ2-5	TGTGCCAGTAGTATAGTAAACAGTCAAGAGACCCAGTACTTC	CASSIVNSQETQYF
TRBD1	-	TRBV9	TRBJ1-4	TGTGCCAGCAGCCTCACAGGGGGTCCAACTAATGAAAAACTGTTTTTT	CASSLTGGPTNEKLFF
TRBD1	-	TRBV14	TRBJ2-7	TGTGCCAGCAGCCCCCTGACAGGGGGGCGAAACGAGCAGTACTTC	CASSPLTGGRNEQYF
TRBD1	-	TRBV27	TRBJ1-2	TGTGCCAGCAGTTTAGTCCGGGACAGGGGTTATGGCTACACCTTC	CASSLVRDRGYGYTF